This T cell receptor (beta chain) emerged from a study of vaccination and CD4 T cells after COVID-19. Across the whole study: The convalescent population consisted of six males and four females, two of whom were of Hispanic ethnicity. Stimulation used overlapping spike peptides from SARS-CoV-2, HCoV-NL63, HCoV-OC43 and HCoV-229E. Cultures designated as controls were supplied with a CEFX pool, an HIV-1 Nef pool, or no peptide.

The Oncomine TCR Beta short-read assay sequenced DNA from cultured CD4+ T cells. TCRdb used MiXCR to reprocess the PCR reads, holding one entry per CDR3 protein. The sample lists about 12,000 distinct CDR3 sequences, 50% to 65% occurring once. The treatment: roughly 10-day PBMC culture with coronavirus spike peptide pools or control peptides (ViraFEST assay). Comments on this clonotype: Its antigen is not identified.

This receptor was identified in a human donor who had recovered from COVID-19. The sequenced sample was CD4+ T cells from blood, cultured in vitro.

In DNA form, the CDR3 reads TGTGCCAGCAGCCCCCATTGGCGGGATACAGATACGCAGTATTTT. Amino acids: CASSPHWRDTDTQYF. The J gene is TRBJ2-3, the V gene TRBV7-9; maybe TRBD2 (6 bases). CDR3 size: 15 residues. Germline CDR1 SEHNR, CDR2 FQNEAQ (reference sequence). Trimming took off 5 bases at V and 3 bases at J, with 15 bases between the two ends.